The rows below give T cell receptor beta chains drawn from one sample of a study of T cell responses to AZD1222 COVID-19 vaccine. Data came from immunoSEQ multiplex PCR; TCRdb stores just in-frame clones and leaves some out. The data hold 150,000 to 200,000 clones, with 87% observed a single time. Sequencing was performed on peripheral blood, taken on day 0 of MenACWY control vaccination. Receptors originate from an adult in good health. The CDR3 runs from the conserved cysteine through the conserved F or W. The order of the fields is CDR3 length, clone size, J gene, D gene, V gene, CDR3 DNA, CDR3 protein. D genes are given only for firm matches. Clone size is given for some rows only: seen once, a few or many times, or a class if the clone is expanded.

>13|NA|TRBJ1-1|NA|TRBV7-8
TGTGCCAGCAGCTTTGAAGGGACCACTGAAGCTTTCTTT
CASSFEGTTEAFF
>14|few|TRBJ2-7|NA|TRBV9
TGTGCCAGCAGCGTAGGTCACAGGGAGAACGAGCAGTACTTC
CASSVGHRENEQYF
>14|once|TRBJ1-1|NA|TRBV2
TGTGCCAGCAGCACCGGACAGCCGAACACTGAAGCTTTCTTT
CASSTGQPNTEAFF
>15|NA|TRBJ2-7|NA|TRBV4-2
TGTGCCAGCAGCCCCCGGGACCCCAAAGGTGGCGAGCAGTACTTC
CASSPRDPKGGEQYF
>11|NA|TRBJ1-2|NA|TRBV20-1
TGCAGTGCTAGTAATCTCTATGGCTACACCTTC
CSASNLYGYTF
>11|NA|TRBJ2-7|NA|TRBV24-1
TGTGCCACCAGTGATCACTACGAGCAGTACTTC
CATSDHYEQYF
>13|NA|TRBJ1-1|NA|TRBV28
TGTGCCAGCAGGGAACAGGGTAACACTGAAGCTTTCTTT
CASREQGNTEAFF
>15|few|TRBJ2-2|NA|TRBV5-4
TGTGCCAGCTCCACCCGGGGGACGAACACCGGGGAGCTGTTTTTT
CASSTRGTNTGELFF
>12|NA|TRBJ2-5|NA|TRBV5-1
TGCGCCAGCAGCTTGGCAATGGAGACCCAGTACTTC
CASSLAMETQYF
>16|NA|TRBJ1-1|TRBD1|TRBV6-5
TGTGCCAGCAGTTACTCGATGTCAGGGGGAGACACTGAAGCTTTCTTT
CASSYSMSGGDTEAFF
>15|NA|TRBJ1-3|NA|TRBV5-6
TGTGCCAGCAGCCCCCCAGACGGAGGAGGAAACACCATATATTTT
CASSPPDGGGNTIYF
>12|few|TRBJ2-7|NA|TRBV7-9
TGTGCCAGCGGGGACGGATCCTACGAGCAGTACTTC
CASGDGSYEQYF
>13|NA|TRBJ2-2|NA|TRBV4-3
TGCGCCAGCAGCCAAGTTCCCCGAGGGGAGCTGTTTTTT
CASSQVPRGELFF
>15|NA|TRBJ1-2|TRBD1|TRBV7-2
TGTGCCAGCAGCTACGGACAGGGGGCGGGTTCTGGCTACACCTTC
CASSYGQGAGSGYTF
>13|many|TRBJ1-5|NA|TRBV6-2/TRBV6-3
TGTGCCAGCAGTTACAATAGCAATCAGCCCCAGCATTTT
CASSYNSNQPQHF
>15|NA|TRBJ2-7|TRBD1|TRBV5-1
TGCGCCAGCAGCTTGCCGGGACAGGGCCGAGGCGAGCAGTACTTC
CASSLPGQGRGEQYF
>13|NA|TRBJ2-1|NA|TRBV29-1
TGCAGCGGAACAGGGGGGGTCTACAATGAGCAGTTCTTC
CSGTGGVYNEQFF
>16|NA|TRBJ2-1|TRBD2|TRBV7-9
TGTGCCAGCAGCTTAGGACTAGCGGGAGGCTACAATGAGCAGTTCTTC
CASSLGLAGGYNEQFF
>15|NA|TRBJ2-5|NA|TRBV30
TGTGCCTGGAGTGTCAATATGGTGATTGGGGCGACCCAGTACTTC
CAWSVNMVIGATQYF
>13|NA|TRBJ2-3|NA|TRBV7-8
TGTGCCAGCAGCCCCCAAGTGGGAGATACGCAGTATTTT
CASSPQVGDTQYF
>14|NA|TRBJ2-7|TRBD2|TRBV18
TGTGCCAGCTCACCAAGGACTAGCGTGGACGAGCAGTACTTC
CASSPRTSVDEQYF
>14|once|TRBJ2-7|NA|TRBV10-2
TGCGCCAGCAGTGAGTATGGCGGCCGCTACGAGCAGTACTTC
CASSEYGGRYEQYF
>16|once|TRBJ2-1|TRBD1|TRBV7-2
TGTGCCAGCAGCGCATCCTCCGGGACAGGGGTCGATGAGCAGTTCTTC
CASSASSGTGVDEQFF
>15|NA|TRBJ1-2|TRBD1|TRBV28
TGTGCCAGCAGTTTTACCCTCAACAGGGGGAAAGGCTACACCTTC
CASSFTLNRGKGYTF
>13|NA|TRBJ2-7|NA|TRBV27
TGTGCCAGCAGTTCGGGGGTCCCCTACGAGCAGTACTTC
CASSSGVPYEQYF
>16|NA|TRBJ2-7|TRBD1|TRBV7-9
TGTGCCAGCAGCTTAGACCGGGACAGCAGGGGCTCCGAGCAGTACTTC
CASSLDRDSRGSEQYF
>15|NA|TRBJ1-2|NA|TRBV6-1
TGTGCCAGCAGTGAAGTGGGGGGTCCAGTCTATGGCTACACCTTC
CASSEVGGPVYGYTF
>15|once|TRBJ1-5|TRBD1|TRBV28
TGTGCCAGCAGCCAAAACAGGGGAGGGGGACAGCCCCAGCATTTT
CASSQNRGGGQPQHF
>16|NA|TRBJ1-3|TRBD1|TRBV13
TGTGCCAGCAGCTTTGGGACAGGGGGCTCTGGAAACACCATATATTTT
CASSFGTGGSGNTIYF
>15|NA|TRBJ2-3|NA|TRBV5-8
TGTGCCAGCAGCTTGGCCAGGGACTTCACAGATACGCAGTATTTT
CASSLARDFTDTQYF
>13|once|TRBJ2-5|NA|TRBV5-1
TGCGCCAGCAGCTCCAGTACGAAACAGACCCAGTACTTC
CASSSSTKQTQYF
>14|NA|TRBJ2-4|NA|TRBV28
TGTGCCAGCAGGGACAGTCTAGCCAAAAACATTCAGTACTTC
CASRDSLAKNIQYF
>11|NA|TRBJ2-7|TRBD1|TRBV27
TGTGCCAGCAGGACAGGGGGTGAGCAGTACTTC
CASRTGGEQYF
>15|NA|TRBJ1-1|NA|TRBV4-2
TGTGCCAGCAGCCAAGGGCGTCCGGTGAACACTGAAGCTTTCTTT
CASSQGRPVNTEAFF
>15|NA|TRBJ1-6|NA|TRBV9
TGTGCCAGCAGCGTAAGTTCTTCCTATAATTCACCCCTCCACTTT
CASSVSSSYNSPLHF
>15|NA|TRBJ1-4|NA|TRBV6-1
TGTGCCAGCAGTGAAGGGCAACAGTTAAATGAAAAACTGTTTTTT
CASSEGQQLNEKLFF
>13|NA|TRBJ1-2|TRBD1|TRBV7-2
TGTGCCAGCAGCACAGGGGGTTTCTATGGCTACACCTTC
CASSTGGFYGYTF
>15|once|TRBJ2-7|NA|TRBV2
TGTGCCAGCAGTGATGGGACGGGAGCCCCTTACGAGCAGTACTTC
CASSDGTGAPYEQYF
>13|NA|TRBJ1-1|NA|TRBV24-1
TGTGCCACCAGCCCCCAGGGGAGCACTGAAGCTTTCTTT
CATSPQGSTEAFF
>16|NA|TRBJ1-1|TRBD1|TRBV7-9
TGTGCCAGCAGCTCAACACGGGGACAGGGAGTCGCTGAAGCTTTCTTT
CASSSTRGQGVAEAFF
>17|NA|TRBJ1-2|NA|TRBV9
TGTGCCAGCAGCGTAGGCCCCCGGGGGGGGCAATTAGATGGCTACACCTTC
CASSVGPRGGQLDGYTF
>16|NA|TRBJ1-3|NA|TRBV11-2
TGTGCCAGCAGCTTCCTTGACAGCGCCTCTGGAAACACCATATATTTT
CASSFLDSASGNTIYF
>15|NA|TRBJ2-2|TRBD1|TRBV19
TGTGCCAGTAGATGGGGACAGGGGGCCAGCGGGGAGCTGTTTTTT
CASRWGQGASGELFF
>13|NA|TRBJ1-1|TRBD1|TRBV7-6
TGTGCCAGCGGACAGGACTTGAACACTGAAGCTTTCTTT
CASGQDLNTEAFF
>15|few|TRBJ2-1|TRBD1|TRBV6-2/TRBV6-3
TGTGCCAGCAGTTCCTCCGGGACAGGGCCCAATGAGCAGTTCTTC
CASSSSGTGPNEQFF